The 2 T cell receptor beta chains below come from one sample, sequenced in a study of cytomegalovirus exposure and HLA in healthy donors. The repertoire was sequenced with immunoSEQ multiplex PCR; TCRdb's copy has only in-frame clones and lacks some. The sample consists of over 150,000 clones, roughly nine tenths of them appearing once. The material sequenced was PBMCs. The receptors originated from a woman aged 25 to 39 in good health and CMV-seronegative.

The chain is built from TRBV5-1 and TRBJ2-7; the match to TRBD2 covers 16 bases. Per the germline V gene, CDR1 is SGHRS and CDR2 is YFSETQ. The CDR3 is 17 residues long. The junction had 6 bases not matched to a gene; V was cut back by 4 bases and J by 2 bases. For the CDR3, the DNA is TGCGCCAGCAGCATAGGGACTAGCGGGAGGGCCCCCTACGAGCAGTACTTC. Amino acid sequence: CASSIGTSGRAPYEQYF.

The chain combines TRBV27 with TRBJ2-6; weak D call: TRBD2 (5 bases). CDR1 is MNHEY and CDR2 is SMNVEV in the germline V gene (reference sequence). The CDR3 length is 18 residues. V gave up 6 bases and J gave up 1 base, with 19 bases separating them. The CDR3 spells CASSLIARGESGANVLTF. CDR3 nucleotides: TGTGCCAGCAGCCTTATCGCCCGGGGAGAGTCTGGGGCCAACGTCCTGACTTTC.